Shown below are 12 T cell receptor beta chains from a single sample sequenced in a study of T-cell reconstitution after alpha-beta-depleted transplantation in children. For TCRbeta, the library was prepared with unique molecular identifiers. TCRdb independently ran MiXCR on the PCR reads; one entry per CDR3 protein. The sample yields about 980,000 distinct CDR3 sequences, roughly 29% seen once. The source was PBMCs, mostly from graft donor cells, collected 360 days after TCRalphabeta/CD19-depleted stem cell transplant. Every receptor here comes from a boy less than two years old who had a stem cell transplant for SCID, so the T cells may come from the graft donor.

The rearrangement joins TRBV5-1 to TRBJ2-6; D remains unclear. The V end lost 0 bases, the J end lost 4 bases, and 8 bases lay between the germline ends. This CDR3 spans 15 amino acids. The germline gives CDR1 SGHRS, CDR2 YFSETQ. Written as DNA, the CDR3 is TGCGCCAGCAGCTTGGGGGCGCGAGGGGCCAACGTCCTGACTTTC. As protein: CASSLGARGANVLTF. The variable domain in full, with the rest retrieved from reference TRBV5-1 and TRBJ2-6, is KAGVTQTPRYLIKTRGQQVTLSCSPISGHRSVSWYQQTPGQGLQFLFEYFSETQRNKGNFPGRFSGRQFSNSRSEMNVSTLELGDSALYLCASSLGARGANVLTFGAGSRLTVL.

A few counts support this clonotype. This chain links TRBV18 with TRBJ2-1; TRBD1 matches at 7 bases. Germline CDR1 KGHSH, CDR2 LQKENI. With 3 bases clipped from V and 2 bases from J, the junction kept 4 bases outside the gene matches. This CDR3 is 15 amino acids long. The CDR3 protein is CASSPKTGTYNEQFF. In nucleotides, the CDR3 is TGTGCCAGCTCACCGAAGACAGGGACCTACAATGAGCAGTTCTTC.

The sample holds a few counts of this clonotype. J is TRBJ2-3 and V is TRBV7-2; D gene ambiguous. The CDR3 contains 16 residues. V lost 1 base, J lost 0 bases, and 11 bases lay in between. CDR1 and CDR2 from the germline V gene are SGHTA and FQGNSA. The CDR3 sequence: CASSLGHYRSTDTQYF. The CDR3 nucleotides read TGTGCCAGCAGCTTAGGCCATTACCGAAGCACAGATACGCAGTATTTT. Based on the CDR3 plus reference TRBV7-2 and TRBJ2-3, the full variable domain is GAGVSQSPSNKVTEKGKDVELRCDPISGHTALYWYRQSLGQGLEFLIYFQGNSAPDKSGLPSDRFSAERTGGSVSTLTIQRTQQEDSAVYLCASSLGHYRSTDTQYFGPGTRLTVL.

The genes are TRBV20-1 and TRBJ2-3; TRBD2 matches at 9 bases. Per germline, CDR1 DFQATT and CDR2 SNEGSKA (reference sequence). The CDR3 has 15 residues. The trim removed 6 bases at V and 3 bases at J, leaving 10 bases unmatched. CDR3 residues: CSAAPAGGSTDTQYF. The CDR3 DNA follows: TGCAGTGCCGCCCCAGCGGGGGGAAGTACAGATACGCAGTATTTT.

The V and J genes are TRBV7-9 and TRBJ2-3; D unclear. CDR3 length: 15 residues. Germline V gives CDR1 SEHNR, CDR2 FQNEAQ (reference sequence). Trimming shortened V by 5 bases and J by 3 bases, and 15 bases separated the two germline ends. CDR3 nucleotides: TGTGCCAGCAGCCCCCCGTCATCGGGTACAGATACGCAGTATTTT. This gives the protein CASSPPSSGTDTQYF.

This clonotype has a handful of counts. The chain combines TRBV5-1 with TRBJ1-1; no clear D. This CDR3 contains 15 residues. The V gene's germline CDR1 is SGHRS and CDR2 YFSETQ. Between the trimmed V and J ends, which lost 0 bases and 2 bases, there was a span of 11 bases. As DNA, the CDR3 is TGCGCCAGCAGCTTGGAAGCAGCTTATAACACTGAAGCTTTCTTT. Translating it yields CASSLEAAYNTEAFF.

This clonotype was counted many times. This chain links TRBV5-6 with TRBJ1-1; no clear D. The germline V gene has CDR1 SGHDT and CDR2 YYEEEE. This CDR3 comprises 15 residues. V was cut by 1 base and J by 0 bases, with 10 bases left in between. CDR3 in amino acids: CASSLSPLMNTEAFF. In nucleotides, the CDR3 is TGTGCCAGCAGCTTGAGTCCCCTCATGAACACTGAAGCTTTCTTT.

CDR3 nucleotides: TGTGCCACCAGTGATTATATCACCGGGGAGCTGTTTTTT. This codes for CATSDYITGELFF. This rearrangement joins TRBV24-1 to TRBJ2-2; no firm D call. The germline gives CDR1 KGHDR, CDR2 SFDVKD. This CDR3 contains 13 residues. V shed 2 bases and J shed 4 bases, with 4 bases lying between them.

V gene TRBV9 combines with J gene TRBJ2-7; a weak D match, TRBD1 (5 bases). Deletions cut 0 bases from V and 2 bases from J, with 6 bases between. Germline lookup yields CDR1 SGDLS and CDR2 YYNGEE. The CDR3 consists of 13 residues. The CDR3 DNA follows: TGTGCCAGCAGCGTAGCGGACACCTACGAGCAGTACTTC. This codes for CASSVADTYEQYF. Together with reference TRBV9 and TRBJ2-7, the CDR3 gives the full variable domain: DSGVTQTPKHLITATGQRVTLRCSPRSGDLSVYWYQQSLDQGLQFLIQYYNGEERAKGNILERFSAQQFPDLHSELNLSSLELGDSALYFCASSVADTYEQYFGPGTRLTVT.

This clonotype showed up just a few times. The chain couples TRBV6-6 to TRBJ2-5; TRBD1 matches 7 bases. The J segment lost 5 bases and the V segment lost 6 bases, leaving 6 bases of the junction unmatched. Germline values: CDR1 MNHNY, CDR2 SVGAGI (reference sequence). There are 13 residues in the CDR3. CDR3 coding DNA: TGTGCCAGCAGGACGACAGGGTTGGAGACCCAGTACTTC. Protein product: CASRTTGLETQYF.

This clonotype has a handful of counts. V gene TRBV7-2 combines with J gene TRBJ2-1; 10 bases fit TRBD1. The CDR3 sequence is 17 residues long. V was clipped by 4 bases and J by 7 bases; unmatched bases: 13. Germline V gene lookup returns CDR1 SGHTA and CDR2 FQGNSA. The chain's CDR3 is CASSSTSWTGGLNEQFF. The CDR3 nucleotides are TGTGCCAGCAGCTCCACTAGCTGGACAGGGGGTCTAAATGAGCAGTTCTTC.

This chain joins TRBV6-2 or TRBV6-3 and TRBJ2-1, with D perhaps matching TRBD2 (6 bases). Per the germline V gene, CDR1 is MNHEY and CDR2 is SVGEGT. The CDR3 consists of 16 residues. V dropped 2 bases and J dropped 6 bases, with 17 bases sitting between them. CDR3 coding DNA: TGTGCCAGCAGTTACCACAGTCCCTTGGGGGGCAATGAGCAGTTCTTC. It encodes CASSYHSPLGGNEQFF.